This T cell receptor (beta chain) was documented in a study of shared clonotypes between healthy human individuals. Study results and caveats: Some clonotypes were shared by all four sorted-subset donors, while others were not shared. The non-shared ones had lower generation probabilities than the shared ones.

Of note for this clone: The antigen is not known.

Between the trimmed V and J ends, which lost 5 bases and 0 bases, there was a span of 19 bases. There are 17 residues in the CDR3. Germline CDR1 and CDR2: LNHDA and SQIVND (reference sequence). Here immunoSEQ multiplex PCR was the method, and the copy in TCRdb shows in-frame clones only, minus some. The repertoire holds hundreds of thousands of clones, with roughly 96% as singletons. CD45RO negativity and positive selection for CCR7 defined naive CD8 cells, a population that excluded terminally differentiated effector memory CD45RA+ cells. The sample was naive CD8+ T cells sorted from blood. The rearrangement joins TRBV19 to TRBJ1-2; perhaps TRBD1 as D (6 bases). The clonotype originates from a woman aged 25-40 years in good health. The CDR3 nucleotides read TGTGCCAGTAGTGGAAGTTTGTCGGGGGCAGCTAACTATGGCTACACCTTC. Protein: CASSGSLSGAANYGYTF.